This T cell receptor (beta chain) is drawn from a study of blood T cell repertoires in COVID-19. As processed by the authors: Reference gene primer amplification gave estimated nucleated cell counts. The assay was immunoSEQ multiplex PCR, and TCRdb's table has in-frame clones only and misses some. D and trimming come from the DNA, and the V and J calls and clone size come from that table. The repertoire consists of around 150,000 clones, with roughly 93% occurring once and the leading ten covering approximately 2.2%. The CDR3 totals 15 residues. V lost 0 bases and J lost 4, with 10 bases in between. Germline CDR1 MGHRA, CDR2 YSYEKL.

The sequenced sample consisted of peripheral blood. This chain links TRBV4-1 with TRBJ1-5, with D possibly being TRBD1 (6 bases). The clonotype comes from a man younger than 30 with acute or convalescent COVID-19. CDR3 nucleotides: TGCGCCAGCAGCCAAGATGGGGGGGCGAATCAGCCCCAGCATTTT. It is translated as CASSQDGGANQPQHF.